This T cell receptor (beta chain) appears in the sequencing data of a study of T cell responses to AZD1222 COVID-19 vaccine. Study-wide results and caveats: Compared with day 0, the breadth and depth of the Spike-specific TCR repertoire rose significantly after two doses of AZD1222. It should be noted that donors were predominantly white British and more often female, and clonal diversity was possibly underestimated. In the spike-specific TCR repertoire, nearly half reportedly target unmutated variant regions.

Measured with immunoSEQ multiplex PCR; TCRdb has only the in-frame clones, and not every one. Altogether about 45,000 clones are present, roughly 78% being singletons, with the ten largest covering about 20%. Trimming removed 4 bases at V and 8 bases at J, with 15 bases between. Germline values: CDR1 SGHRS, CDR2 YFSETQ. This CDR3 is 14 amino acids long. On this clone itself: Antigen specificity is unknown.

This rearrangement joins TRBV5-1 to TRBJ1-4, with D tentatively TRBD1 (6 bases). The specimen comprised peripheral blood, sampled 28 days after the second dose of the MenACWY control vaccine. The source is an adult who received the MenACWY meningococcal vaccine as a control. The CDR3 spells CASSIAGTTEKLFF. CDR3 nucleotide sequence: TGCGCCAGCAGCATAGCCGGGACAACCGAAAAACTGTTTTTT.